This entry features one T cell receptor beta chain sequence. The data originate from a study of blood T cell repertoires in COVID-19. Study in general: Samples representing acute and convalescent COVID-19 were sourced from the United States, Italy and Spain. Sources were T cells, B-cell-depleted T cells, or PBMCs; the material itself was cDNA or gDNA.

CDR1 SNHLY and CDR2 FYNNEI come from the germline V gene. The CDR3 totals 16 residues. The V gene end was trimmed by 8 bases and the J gene end by 6 bases; junction bases not matched to a gene: 13. Study processing details: Cell counts per sample came from amplifying reference gene primers. Method: immunoSEQ multiplex PCR; TCRdb's copy keeps in-frame clones and lacks some. V, J and clone size are those of that table, while D and trimming were read from the DNA. The sample shows some 99,000 clones, around 72% of them seen only once. The sequencing sample was made of peripheral blood. The V call is TRBV2, the J call TRBJ2-3; 11 nucleotides line up with TRBD2. The TCR originated in a man aged 70 or older with acute or convalescent COVID-19. This chain's CDR3 is CASRNSGRVGRDTQYF. CDR3 in DNA: TGTGCCAGCCGGAATAGCGGGAGGGTTGGCCGGGATACGCAGTATTTT.